These 28 T cell receptor beta chains originate from one sample sequenced in a study of blood T cell repertoires in COVID-19. Some clones are missing from TCRdb's copy, which holds only in-frame ones; the method was immunoSEQ multiplex PCR. The sample yields over 150,000 clones, about 88% seen once. Sequencing used peripheral blood. The origin of the receptors is a man in his sixties with COVID-19, enrolled during active disease.

The J gene is TRBJ2-1, the V gene TRBV20-1; 10 bases are a match to TRBD2. After removal of 3 bases from V and 3 bases from J, the junction contained 11 bases not matched to a gene. The germline CDR1 and CDR2 sequences are DFQATT and SNEGSKA (reference sequence). CDR3 length: 17 amino acids. CDR3 nucleotide sequence: TGCAGTGCTAGTTACCCTAGGACTAGCGGCCTCTACAATGAGCAGTTCTTC. Residues: CSASYPRTSGLYNEQFF.

This chain links TRBV5-1 with TRBJ1-3; D possibly corresponds to TRBD1 (5 bases). The germline V gene has CDR1 SGHRS and CDR2 YFSETQ. There are 15 residues in the CDR3. The V end was cut by 2 bases, the J end by 0 bases, with 9 bases between. The chain's CDR3 is CASSLSRDSGNTIYF. CDR3 DNA: TGCGCCAGCAGCTTATCCAGGGACTCTGGAAACACCATATATTTT.

The chain couples TRBV11-2 to TRBJ2-3; D is ambiguous. The CDR3 has 13 amino acids. Germline V gene data show CDR1 as SGHAT and CDR2 as FQNNGV. Between the trimmed V and J ends, which lost 2 bases and 3 bases, there was a span of 6 bases. The CDR3 loop is CASSLLRTDTQYF. The CDR3 coding sequence is TGTGCCAGCAGCTTACTCAGGACAGATACGCAGTATTTT.

This clone was detected a few times. This chain connects TRBV12-3 or TRBV12-4 to TRBJ1-2, with no clear D. This CDR3 spans 12 amino acids. Trimming took 8 bases from V and 8 from J, leaving 15 bases between them. CDR3 in amino acids: CASSYSSGGYTF. Here the CDR3 DNA reads TGTGCCAGCTCCTACTCCAGCGGCGGCTACACCTTC.

This sequence joins TRBV2 and TRBJ2-7; 7 bases are a match to TRBD1. Germline trimming cut 4 bases from V and 4 bases from J; bases unmatched to any gene: 7. The CDR3 is made up of 14 amino acids. The germline CDR1 and CDR2 sequences are SNHLY and FYNNEI. The CDR3 is CASSAIRGPYEQYF. The CDR3 nucleotides are TGTGCCAGCAGTGCCATAAGGGGGCCTTACGAGCAGTACTTC.

The chain has TRBV7-9 and TRBJ1-2; D is unclear. CDR1 SEHNR and CDR2 FQNEAQ come from the germline V gene (reference sequence). The CDR3 sequence is 14 residues long. V was shortened by 2 bases and J by 6 bases, with 13 bases between the two germline ends. In DNA form, the CDR3 reads TGTGCCAGCAGCTTATCTAGTCGTATAAATGGCTACACCTTC. Residues: CASSLSSRINGYTF.

CDR3 residues: CASSPWTGDYEQYF. CDR3 coding DNA: TGTGCCAGCAGCCCCTGGACAGGGGACTACGAGCAGTACTTC. J is TRBJ2-7 and V is TRBV7-9; 9 bases match TRBD1. V lost 5 bases to trimming and J lost 3 bases; unmatched junction nucleotides: 5. Per the germline V gene, CDR1 is SEHNR and CDR2 is FQNEAQ (reference sequence). The CDR3 consists of 14 residues.

This chain connects TRBV6-6 to TRBJ2-5; the match to TRBD2 covers 13 bases. CDR3 size: 15 residues. Germline-derived CDR1 and CDR2 are MNHNY and SVGAGI (reference sequence). Trimming took 6 bases from V and 9 from J; bases not matched to a gene: 10. The chain's CDR3 is CASSQLAGGNAAQYF. The CDR3 nucleotides are TGTGCCAGCAGCCAACTAGCGGGGGGGAATGCGGCCCAGTACTTC.

This clone was observed a handful of times. CDR3 nucleotides: TGTGCCAGCAGCTTAGTCTCTGGGGGCATCGGCACTGAAGCTTTCTTT. It specifies CASSLVSGGIGTEAFF. This chain links TRBV7-2 with TRBJ1-1; TRBD1 might be the D (6 bases). Trimming stripped 1 base from V and 4 bases from J, with 16 bases between. The CDR3 contains 16 residues. Germline CDR1 and CDR2: SGHTA and FQGNSA.

This sequence joins TRBV4-1 and TRBJ2-2; D not resolved. Trimming stripped 4 bases from V and 1 base from J, with 10 bases between. The CDR3 sequence is 15 residues long. The germline CDR1 and CDR2 sequences are MGHRA and YSYEKL. CDR3: CASSRAGRNTGELFF. The CDR3 DNA is TGCGCCAGCAGCCGGGCAGGAAGGAACACCGGGGAGCTGTTTTTT.

This rearrangement joins TRBV5-6 to TRBJ2-5, with 8 nucleotides matching TRBD2. Germline V gene sequence: CDR1 SGHDT, CDR2 YYEEEE. The CDR3 has 18 residues. Trimming at V came to 2 bases and at J to 2 bases, leaving 14 bases not matched to a gene. The CDR3 sequence: CASSFKSGTSGGQETQYF. Here the CDR3 DNA reads TGTGCCAGCAGCTTCAAGTCCGGAACTAGCGGAGGACAAGAGACCCAGTACTTC.

V and J are TRBV5-1 and TRBJ2-2; 7 bases agree with TRBD1. With V trimmed by 2 bases and J by 0 bases, 4 bases remained unmatched. The CDR3 extends over 16 amino acids. Germline CDR1 is SGHRS and CDR2 is YFSETQ. The CDR3 DNA reads as TGCGCCAGCAGCTTACAGGGGATTGCGAACACCGGGGAGCTGTTTTTT. Protein: CASSLQGIANTGELFF. The full variable domain, completed using reference TRBV5-1 and TRBJ2-2, is KAGVTQTPRYLIKTRGQQVTLSCSPISGHRSVSWYQQTPGQGLQFLFEYFSETQRNKGNFPGRFSGRQFSNSRSEMNVSTLELGDSALYLCASSLQGIANTGELFFGEGSRLTVL.

A single count supports this clone. The chain is built from TRBV5-4 and TRBJ2-1; D possibly corresponds to TRBD2 (7 bases). CDR1 is SGHNT, CDR2 YYREEE, per germline (reference sequence). V was shortened by 4 bases and J by 3 bases, with 17 bases between the two germline ends. The CDR3 runs 16 residues. In DNA form, the CDR3 reads TGTGCCAGCAGCCCGCCGGGGGGCCCCTACTACAATGAGCAGTTCTTC. Its protein product is CASSPPGGPYYNEQFF.

This clone has just one count. The chain joins TRBV24-1 to TRBJ1-2; 11 bases are a match to TRBD1. Trimming took 4 bases from V and 7 from J; bases not matched to a gene: 7. Germline lookup yields CDR1 KGHDR and CDR2 SFDVKD. CDR3 length: 15 residues. The CDR3 DNA reads TGTGCCACCAGTGACTCCCCGGACAGGGGGCTTGGCTACACCTTC. Encoded protein: CATSDSPDRGLGYTF.

The chain employs TRBV11-3 and TRBJ2-1, with 14 bases that match TRBD2. The CDR3 covers 19 residues. V shed 5 bases, J shed 4 bases, and the junction held 13 bases outside the gene matches. Germline V gene data show CDR1 as SGHNT and CDR2 as YENEEA. CDR3 protein: CASSPSPGLAGALYNEQFF. In nucleotides, the CDR3 is TGTGCCAGCAGCCCATCGCCGGGACTAGCGGGGGCTCTATACAATGAGCAGTTCTTC.

The chain combines TRBV6-2 or TRBV6-3 with TRBJ1-6; the D is unclear. Trimming stripped 2 bases from V and 0 bases from J, with 17 bases between. The CDR3 runs 19 residues. Germline CDR1 reads MNHEY; CDR2 reads SVGEGT. In DNA, the CDR3 is TGTGCCAGCAGTTACGGAGCGACTAAGAGTCTCTCCTATAATTCACCCCTCCACTTT. Its protein is CASSYGATKSLSYNSPLHF.

This sequence joins TRBV19 and TRBJ1-5; D remains unclear. Germline lookup yields CDR1 LNHDA and CDR2 SQIVND (reference sequence). The V gene lost 5 bases and the J gene lost 3 bases, with 11 bases spanning the gap. This CDR3 contains 14 residues. This CDR3 is CASSLTADNQPQHF. Written as DNA, the CDR3 is TGTGCCAGTAGTCTCACAGCCGACAATCAGCCCCAGCATTTT.

V is TRBV6-1 and J is TRBJ2-7, with 7 bases that match TRBD1. The CDR3 runs to 15 residues. Germline CDR1 is MNHNS and CDR2 is SASEGT. V was clipped by 1 base and J by 2 bases; unmatched bases: 5. The CDR3 spells CASSEDRGMPYEQYF. CDR3 sequence (DNA): TGTGCCAGCAGTGAAGACAGGGGAATGCCCTACGAGCAGTACTTC.

The rearrangement joins TRBV7-8 to TRBJ2-3; 13 bases match TRBD2. The CDR3 has 19 amino acids. V was clipped by 5 bases and J by 5 bases; unmatched bases: 16. Germline loops: CDR1 SGHVS, CDR2 FQNEAQ. The CDR3: CASSPTLLTSGGAGDTQYF. The DNA of the CDR3 is TGTGCCAGCAGCCCCACCCTGCTCACTAGCGGGGGGGCGGGAGATACGCAGTATTTT.

The table lists this clone with a count of one. This chain links TRBV12-3 or TRBV12-4 with TRBJ1-1; TRBD1 agrees at 7 bases. V lost 8 bases to trimming and J lost 1 base; unmatched junction nucleotides: 4. This CDR3 is 13 amino acids long. The DNA for the CDR3 is TGTGCCAGCCGGGGACAGCCGAACACTGAAGCTTTCTTT. Its protein is CASRGQPNTEAFF.

The chain joins TRBV25-1 to TRBJ1-2; 8 nucleotides line up with TRBD1. CDR1 and CDR2 from the germline V gene are MGHDK and SYGVNS. The CDR3 extends over 16 amino acids. With 7 bases clipped from V and 7 bases from J, the junction kept 17 bases outside the gene matches. The chain's CDR3 is CASTGTGRLGPAGYTF. The CDR3 DNA reads TGTGCCAGCACTGGGACAGGCCGCCTGGGACCCGCTGGCTACACCTTC.

V gene TRBV19 combines with J gene TRBJ1-1; D not certain. Trimming took 7 bases from V and 0 from J, leaving 9 bases between them. The CDR3 contains 13 residues. CDR1 LNHDA and CDR2 SQIVND come from the germline V gene (reference sequence). The CDR3 coding sequence is TGTGCCAGTATATCTGAGTTGAACACTGAAGCTTTCTTT. Encoded protein: CASISELNTEAFF.

The chain is built from TRBV19 and TRBJ1-1, with no clear D. CDR1 and CDR2 (germline): LNHDA, SQIVND (reference sequence). The CDR3 is 14 residues long. Trimming removed 1 base from V and 0 bases from J, with 6 bases in between. This CDR3 reads CASSIGQLNTEAFF. CDR3 DNA sequence: TGTGCCAGTAGTATAGGCCAGTTGAACACTGAAGCTTTCTTT.

This chain uses TRBV7-2 with TRBJ1-2, with 11 bases matching TRBD1. The CDR3 runs to 15 residues. CDR1 is SGHTA and CDR2 is FQGNSA in the germline V gene. With 4 bases clipped from V and 5 bases from J, the junction kept 6 bases outside the gene matches. The CDR3 here is CASSSGQGVIYGYTF. In DNA, the CDR3 is TGTGCCAGCAGCTCGGGACAGGGGGTAATATATGGCTACACCTTC.

V gene TRBV5-8 combines with J gene TRBJ1-1; D might be TRBD1 (6 bases). The CDR3 contains 15 residues. Trimming removed 0 bases from V and 6 bases from J, with 15 bases in between. Germline-derived CDR1 and CDR2 are SGHTS and YDEGEE. CDR3 in amino acids: CASSLVLQGAAEAFF. The CDR3 nucleotides are TGTGCCAGCAGCTTGGTGCTACAGGGCGCCGCTGAAGCTTTCTTT.

This clone was picked up a small number of times. This chain joins TRBV15 and TRBJ1-1, with TRBD1 matching over 7 bases. Germline V gives CDR1 LNHNV, CDR2 YYDKDF (reference sequence). The CDR3 length is 17 residues. After removal of 0 bases from V and 5 bases from J, the junction contained 12 bases not matched to a gene. The DNA of the CDR3 is TGTGCCACCAGCAGAGATACGGTGGAAGGGGGCAGGACTGAAGCTTTCTTT. Translation gives CATSRDTVEGGRTEAFF. Full variable domain (outside the CDR3, taken from reference TRBV15 and TRBJ1-1): DAMVIQNPRYQVTQFGKPVTLSCSQTLNHNVMYWYQQKSSQAPKLLFHYYDKDFNNEADTPDNFQSRRPNTSFCFLDIRSPGLGDTAMYLCATSRDTVEGGRTEAFFGQGTRLTVV.

The gene calls are TRBV24-1 and TRBJ1-4; D gene ambiguous. Germline CDR1 and CDR2: KGHDR and SFDVKD. V lost 4 bases and J lost 4, with 18 bases in between. This CDR3 has 17 residues. The CDR3 spells CATSDPRPTAGNEKLFF. For the CDR3, the DNA is TGTGCCACCAGTGACCCCAGACCCACCGCGGGTAATGAAAAACTGTTTTTT.

The chain combines TRBV6-5 with TRBJ1-1; 10 bases line up with TRBD1. Germline loops: CDR1 MNHEY, CDR2 SVGAGI. CDR3 length: 16 residues. V gave up 2 bases and J gave up 0 bases; unmatched junction bases: 3. CDR3 coding DNA: TGTGCCAGCAGTTACCACGGACAGGGGGTGAACACTGAAGCTTTCTTT. Translating gives CASSYHGQGVNTEAFF.